A selection of T cell receptor beta chains follows, all from one sample in a study of blood T cells in healthy people across ages. TCRdb re-called the 5' RACE reads with MiXCR, one entry per CDR3 protein. Of about 580,000 distinct CDR3 sequences listed, more than 45% are singletons. The sequenced material came from blood. The receptor set was obtained from an elderly man in good health. Both conserved end residues are part of each CDR3. The D gene is left open where the match is weak. Size is omitted from some rows. Given values are once, few, many or a class for expanded clones.

TRBJ1-5 16 - - TRBV28 TGTGCCAGCAGTTTATTCCGGGCTGGTGGCAATCAGCCCCAGCATTTT CASSLFRAGGNQPQHF
TRBJ1-2 17 - - TRBV5-1 TGCGCCAGCAGCTCCACAACCAGGGACACCGCTAACTATGGCTACACCTTC CASSSTTRDTANYGYTF
TRBJ1-2 17 once - TRBV6-2/TRBV6-3 TGTGCCAGCAGTCCCGGGAGGCAGCTGAATCCTAACTATGGCTACACCTTC CASSPGRQLNPNYGYTF
TRBJ2-3 13 - - TRBV7-6 TGTGCCAGCAGCCAGCTGGACCCAGATACGCAGTATTTT CASSQLDPDTQYF
TRBJ1-2 15 - - TRBV15 TGTGCCACCAGCAGAGACTCCCCCCCCCTCTATGGCTACACCTTC CATSRDSPPLYGYTF
TRBJ1-2 15 - - TRBV7-9 TGTGCCAGCAGCCCCGACGGACAGAGAGAGTATGGCTACACCTTC CASSPDGQREYGYTF
TRBJ2-2 16 - - TRBV4-3 TGCGCCAGCAGCCAAGAAGCCTCGCCTAACACCGGGGAGCTGTTTTTT CASSQEASPNTGELFF
TRBJ1-1 13 few - TRBV6-5 TGTGCCAGCAGCCCCGCGGTGCGCACTGAAGCTTTCTTT CASSPAVRTEAFF
TRBJ2-1 14 few TRBD1 TRBV7-9 TGTGCCAGCAGCCCGGACAGGGGGCGGTGGAAGCAGTTCTTC CASSPDRGRWKQFF
TRBJ2-5 14 - - TRBV29-1 TGCAGCGTTGTTAGGAGGGGAGGTCAAGAGGCCCAGTACTTC CSVVRRGGQEAQYF